This entry lists 7 T cell receptor beta chains sequenced from one sample in a study of Graves' ophthalmopathy and Graves' hyperthyroidism. Transcripts of RNA were the source for amplifying TCR beta CDR3 regions. HTBI-primed RT-PCR formed the first round, and a multiplex PCR formed the second. TCRdb independently ran MiXCR on the multiplex PCR reads; one entry per CDR3 protein. Of some 390,000 distinct CDR3 sequences listed, around 16% are singletons. The sequenced sample consisted of peripheral blood. These receptors were collected from a woman aged 18-29 years with Graves' ophthalmopathy.

The J gene is TRBJ1-2, the V gene TRBV12-3 or TRBV12-4; D is perhaps TRBD1 (5 bases). This CDR3 spans 14 amino acids. V dropped 3 bases and J dropped 8 bases, with 16 bases sitting between them. CDR3 residues: CASSFPGTVKGYTF. The CDR3 DNA follows: TGTGCCAGCAGTTTTCCCGGGACGGTAAAAGGCTACACCTTC.

Many counts were recorded for this clonotype. This chain connects TRBV6-1 to TRBJ1-2, with TRBD1 matching over 9 bases. V was pared by 6 bases and J by 1 base, with 6 bases of the junction left unmatched. CDR3 size: 15 residues. CDR1 MNHNS and CDR2 SASEGT come from the germline V gene. The CDR3 DNA sequence: TGTGCCAGCAGCAACCCGGGACAGGGTAACTATGGCTACACCTTC. Its protein is CASSNPGQGNYGYTF.

This clonotype has at least ten counts. The chain has TRBV11-2 and TRBJ1-1, with D perhaps matching TRBD1 (5 bases). Trimming left V 2 bases short and J 4 bases short, with 17 bases between. Germline V gives CDR1 SGHAT, CDR2 FQNNGV. The CDR3 length is 16 residues. CDR3 amino acids: CASSLRWGGVGTEAFF. In DNA, the CDR3 is TGTGCCAGCAGCTTAAGATGGGGCGGAGTAGGCACTGAAGCTTTCTTT.

This clonotype showed up many times. The chain recombines TRBV6-1 with TRBJ2-2; 7 nucleotides agree with TRBD1. The CDR3 contains 15 residues. J lost 0 bases, V lost 4 bases, and 2 bases had no gene match. Germline CDR1 is MNHNS and CDR2 is SASEGT. CDR3 region: CASSAGTANTGELFF. CDR3 sequence (DNA): TGTGCCAGCAGTGCCGGGACAGCGAACACCGGGGAGCTGTTTTTT.

In this sample, this clonotype turned up many times. The V call is TRBV28, the J call TRBJ1-2; D not certain. Germline-derived CDR1 and CDR2 are MDHEN and SYDVKM. V was trimmed by 5 bases and J by 5 bases, leaving 18 bases between them. The CDR3 runs 15 residues. Written as DNA, the CDR3 is TGTGCCAGCAGTCCCTCGGCGGAGGTACGATATGGCTACACCTTC. Its translation is CASSPSAEVRYGYTF.

There are many counts of this clonotype. This chain links TRBV6-2 or TRBV6-3 with TRBJ1-1; possible D gene TRBD1, 6 bases. CDR3 length: 12 amino acids. Per germline, CDR1 MNHEY and CDR2 SVGEGT. V was shortened by 7 bases and J by 12 bases, with 18 bases between the two germline ends. In DNA, the CDR3 is TGTGCCAGCACCTCGGATGCGAGGGGGACTTTCTTT. It codes for CASTSDARGTFF.

The table lists this clonotype with many counts. The chain links TRBV7-2 to TRBJ1-2; D is unresolved. Germline CDR1 SGHTA, CDR2 FQGNSA. The CDR3 is 14 residues long. V was pared by 5 bases and J by 4 bases, with 14 bases between. CDR3 region: CASSLDEGPYGYTF. CDR3 bases: TGTGCCAGCAGCCTAGATGAAGGGCCCTATGGCTACACCTTC.